The present entry profiles one T cell receptor beta chain with its context. The antigen is undetermined. Construction of TCR beta libraries was accomplished by means of UMI-labeled 5' RACE. TCRdb re-called the 5' RACE reads, yielding one record per CDR3 amino acid sequence without DNA. This sample's table has 6,500 to 7,500 distinct CDR3 sequences. This entry belongs to a study of human CD8 memory T cell subsets. The study used negative magnetic separation to enrich total CD8+ T cells. Study results and limitations: Stem-like memory and precursor exhausted T cell repertoires showed minimal mutual overlap. Diversity was similarly high in stem-like memory and precursor exhausted T cells, which was not the case for effector memory cells.

Germline V gene lookup returns CDR1 SGHVS and CDR2 FQNEAQ. The CDR3 is made up of 15 amino acids. The V gene is TRBV7-8, the J gene TRBJ1-2; the TRBD1 assignment by TCRdb is unverifiable without DNA. Sequencing used CD8+ T cells from PBMCs. The source is a human donor in good health. The CDR3 loop reads CASSPTGKGHYGYTF.